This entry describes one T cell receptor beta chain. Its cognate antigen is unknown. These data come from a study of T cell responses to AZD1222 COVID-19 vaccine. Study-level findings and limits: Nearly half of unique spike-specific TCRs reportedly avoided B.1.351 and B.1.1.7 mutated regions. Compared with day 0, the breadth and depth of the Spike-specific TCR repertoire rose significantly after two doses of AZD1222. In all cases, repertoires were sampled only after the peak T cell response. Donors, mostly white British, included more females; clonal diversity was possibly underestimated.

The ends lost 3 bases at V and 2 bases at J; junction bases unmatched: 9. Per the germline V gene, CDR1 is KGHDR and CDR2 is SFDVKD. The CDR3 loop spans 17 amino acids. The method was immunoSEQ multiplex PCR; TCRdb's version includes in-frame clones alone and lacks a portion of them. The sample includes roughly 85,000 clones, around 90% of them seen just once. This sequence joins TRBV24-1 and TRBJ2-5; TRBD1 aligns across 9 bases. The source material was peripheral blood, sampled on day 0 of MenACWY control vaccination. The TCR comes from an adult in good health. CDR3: CATSDPRPGQGQETQYF. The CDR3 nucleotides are TGTGCCACCAGTGATCCCCGACCCGGACAGGGGCAAGAGACCCAGTACTTC.